These 24 T cell receptor beta chains share one sample of origin, sequenced in a study of cytomegalovirus exposure and HLA in healthy donors. Assay: immunoSEQ multiplex PCR; the TCRdb copy retains only in-frame clones and omits some. The profile shows about 160,000 clones, around 88% of them singletons. The sequencing sample was made of PBMCs. These receptors all stem from a woman younger than 35 in good health and CMV-seronegative.

This rearrangement joins TRBV5-1 to TRBJ2-7; a possible D gene is TRBD1 (6 bases). Germline V gives CDR1 SGHRS, CDR2 YFSETQ. This CDR3 has 15 residues. Between the trimmed V and J ends, which lost 0 bases and 1 base, there was a span of 11 bases. The CDR3 loop reads CASSLAGEGSYEQYF. CDR3 bases: TGCGCCAGCAGCTTGGCAGGGGAAGGGTCCTACGAGCAGTACTTC.

The rearrangement uses TRBV10-3 and TRBJ2-6, with 8 nucleotides matching TRBD1. The junction had 13 bases not matched to a gene; V was cut back by 5 bases and J by 1 base. The CDR3 covers 19 residues. The germline V gene has CDR1 ENHRY and CDR2 SYGVKD. CDR3 in amino acids: CAISRNPGQEISGANVLTF. DNA for the CDR3: TGTGCCATCAGTAGAAATCCGGGACAGGAAATTTCTGGGGCCAACGTCCTGACTTTC.

The chain is built from TRBV6-1 and TRBJ1-1; 9 bases are shared with TRBD1. The CDR3 spans 16 residues. CDR1 is MNHNS, CDR2 SASEGT, per germline. V dropped 4 bases and J dropped 0; count of bases not matched to a gene: 6. CDR3 nucleotides: TGTGCCAGCAGTGTATACAGGGGGCAGATGAACACTGAAGCTTTCTTT. This sequence encodes CASSVYRGQMNTEAFF.

This chain uses TRBV6-5 with TRBJ1-1; D remains unclear. This CDR3 contains 13 residues. The V and J ends lost 0 bases and 5 bases respectively, with 7 bases between them. CDR1 and CDR2 from the germline V gene are MNHEY and SVGAGI. CDR3 protein: CASSYSEVTEAFF. The CDR3 DNA is TGTGCCAGCAGTTACTCGGAGGTTACTGAAGCTTTCTTT.

This chain uses TRBV5-1 with TRBJ2-1; tentative D call: TRBD1 (7 bases). Germline CDR1 SGHRS, CDR2 YFSETQ. The V end was cut by 0 bases, the J end by 6 bases, with 16 bases between. This CDR3 is 16 amino acids long. CDR3: CASSLASRGVGNEQFF. CDR3 coding DNA: TGCGCCAGCAGCTTGGCCAGCAGGGGGGTGGGCAATGAGCAGTTCTTC.

The chain has TRBV6-5 and TRBJ1-2, with 8 bases aligning to TRBD1. V was clipped by 1 base and J by 8 bases; unmatched bases: 3. The CDR3 runs 13 residues. The germline gives CDR1 MNHEY, CDR2 SVGAGI. CDR3 DNA sequence: TGTGCCAGCAGTTACTTCCCAGGGGGCGGCTACACCTTC. As protein: CASSYFPGGGYTF.

The rearrangement links TRBV21-1 to TRBJ2-7; TRBD1, the table's D call, lacks a check against the DNA. TRBV21-1 is a recognized pseudogene. This CDR3 has 16 residues. The CDR3 protein is CASSKSGRQGVDEQYF. The CDR3 nucleotides are TGTGCCAGCAGCAAATCGGGTCGACAGGGGGTAGACGAGCAGTACTTC.

This rearrangement joins TRBV5-8 to TRBJ2-1; 9 bases are shared with TRBD2. V gave up 0 bases and J gave up 5 bases; unmatched junction bases: 9. This CDR3 has 17 amino acids. Germline CDR1 and CDR2: SGHTS and YDEGEE. The CDR3 DNA sequence: TGTGCCAGCAGCTTGGCCCCAGGGCTAGCGGGGAACAATGAGCAGTTCTTC. It translates to CASSLAPGLAGNNEQFF.

This clone came up once. The genes are TRBV19 and TRBJ1-4, with a possible D match to TRBD1 (5 bases). This CDR3 has 19 residues. In germline, CDR1 is LNHDA, CDR2 SQIVND (reference sequence). V lost 3 bases, J lost 0 bases, and 20 bases lay in between. CDR3 sequence reads: CASSMGSRGTASTNEKLFF. The CDR3 nucleotides are TGTGCCAGTAGTATGGGTAGCCGGGGGACCGCCTCAACTAATGAAAAACTGTTTTTT.

The rearrangement links TRBV19 to TRBJ2-7; 14 nucleotides align to TRBD2. CDR1 and CDR2 from the germline V gene are LNHDA and SQIVND (reference sequence). Trimming took 9 bases from V and 2 from J; bases not matched to a gene: 6. The CDR3 is 15 amino acids. The CDR3: CASAGTSGSAYEQYF. CDR3 bases: TGTGCCAGCGCCGGGACTAGCGGGAGCGCCTACGAGCAGTACTTC.

The chain couples TRBV4-3 to TRBJ2-2, with TRBD2 matching over 11 bases. Losses at the gene ends were 5 bases for V and 3 bases for J; bases not matched to a gene: 14. CDR1 is LGHNA and CDR2 is YSLEER in the germline V gene. This CDR3 has 19 residues. The chain's CDR3 is CASSMFLSGRAVDTGELFF. Here the CDR3 DNA reads TGCGCCAGCAGCATGTTTCTTAGCGGGAGGGCCGTGGACACCGGGGAGCTGTTTTTT.

The chain's CDR3 is CAISPSERGSSYNEQFF. The CDR3 DNA reads TGTGCCATCAGTCCATCGGAGCGGGGGAGCTCCTACAATGAGCAGTTCTTC. The chain carries TRBV10-3 and TRBJ2-1; 8 positions agree with TRBD2. Germline V lookup: CDR1 ENHRY, CDR2 SYGVKD. The CDR3 sequence is 17 residues long. Trimming at V came to 5 bases and at J to 0 bases, leaving 9 bases not matched to a gene.

The rearrangement uses TRBV19 and TRBJ2-7, with D maybe TRBD1 (5 bases). Germline V gene sequence: CDR1 LNHDA, CDR2 SQIVND (reference sequence). V lost 8 bases and J 4 bases, leaving 18 bases between the germline ends. The CDR3 runs 14 residues. This CDR3 reads CASSITSAGYEQYF. For the CDR3, the DNA is TGTGCCAGTTCAATTACCTCAGCAGGGTACGAGCAGTACTTC.

The chain links TRBV2 to TRBJ1-2, with TRBD1 matching 7 bases. Germline V gene lookup returns CDR1 SNHLY and CDR2 FYNNEI. V was pared by 2 bases and J by 2 bases, with 5 bases of the junction left unmatched. CDR3 length equals 15 residues. The CDR3 DNA sequence: TGTGCCAGCAGTGAACTGACAGGGAGCAACTATGGCTACACCTTC. Its protein is CASSELTGSNYGYTF.

Details on this clone: A read error may explain this, as a much larger clone is one base away. V is TRBV6-5 and J is TRBJ1-6; TRBD1 agrees at 10 bases. The germline gives CDR1 MNHEY, CDR2 SVGAGI. J lost 7 bases, V lost 0 bases, and 0 bases had no gene match. The CDR3 extends over 15 amino acids. CDR3 loop: CASSYSGQGNSPLHF. CDR3 bases: TGTGCCAGCAGTTACTCGGGACAGGGGAATTCACCCCTCCACTTT.

The chain is built from TRBV6-4 and TRBJ2-2; D is possibly TRBD1 (5 bases). The CDR3 is 17 amino acids. Germline loops: CDR1 MRHNA, CDR2 SNTAGT. V was shortened by 5 bases and J by 0 bases, with 16 bases between the two germline ends. The CDR3 loop is CASSPFDSHANTGELFF. In DNA, the CDR3 is TGTGCCAGCAGTCCCTTTGACAGCCACGCGAACACCGGGGAGCTGTTTTTT.

The chain couples TRBV5-1 to TRBJ1-2; 7 nucleotides align to TRBD1. V was pared by 3 bases and J by 8 bases, with 13 bases of the junction left unmatched. From germline, CDR1 is SGHRS and CDR2 YFSETQ. The CDR3 extends over 15 amino acids. CDR3 sequence (DNA): TGCGCCAGCAGCTCCGGGACAGCCGATATAGTGGGCTACACCTTC. This sequence encodes CASSSGTADIVGYTF.

There are a few counts of this clone. The chain recombines TRBV6-6 with TRBJ2-2, with TRBD1 matching 10 bases. Per germline, CDR1 MNHNY and CDR2 SVGAGI (reference sequence). V was clipped by 5 bases and J by 4 bases; unmatched bases: 1. This CDR3 comprises 14 residues. CDR3 amino acids: CASSRTGGTGELFF. CDR3 DNA sequence: TGTGCCAGCAGTAGGACAGGGGGCACCGGGGAGCTGTTTTTT.

V usage is TRBV5-1 and J usage is TRBJ2-7; 7 positions agree with TRBD2. CDR3 length: 18 residues. Trimming at V came to 0 bases and at J to 2 bases, leaving 14 bases not matched to a gene. In germline, CDR1 is SGHRS, CDR2 YFSETQ. CDR3 bases: TGCGCCAGCAGCTTGGCCACGAGGGGCGGGAGACCCCCCTACGAGCAGTACTTC. Its translation is CASSLATRGGRPPYEQYF.

This clone was picked up one time. The chain carries TRBV9 and TRBJ2-5, with 9 bases that match TRBD2. The CDR3 is made up of 15 amino acids. Germline lookup yields CDR1 SGDLS and CDR2 YYNGEE. The V and J ends lost 1 base and 0 bases, in that order; junction bases with no gene match: 1. As DNA, the CDR3 is TGTGCCAGCAGCGTACTAGCGGGGTACCAAGAGACCCAGTACTTC. Its translation is CASSVLAGYQETQYF.

The chain is built from TRBV30 and TRBJ1-1, with D hard to call. In germline, CDR1 is GTSNPN, CDR2 SVGIG (reference sequence). This CDR3 has 10 residues. V was trimmed by 4 bases and J by 11 bases, leaving 11 bases between them. This CDR3 reads CAWMRGEAFF. For the CDR3, the DNA is TGTGCCTGGATGCGGGGTGAGGCTTTCTTT.

The table lists this clone with a count of one. The chain has TRBV27 and TRBJ1-1, with TRBD1 as a possible D gene (6 bases). Trimming pared 5 bases from V and 5 bases from J, leaving 9 bases between. Germline V gives CDR1 MNHEY, CDR2 SMNVEV (reference sequence). The CDR3 totals 12 residues. CDR3 protein: CASSGGGTEAFF. CDR3 in DNA: TGTGCCAGCAGTGGGGGCGGGACTGAAGCTTTCTTT.

The rearrangement uses TRBV7-9 and TRBJ2-7, with no clear D. Trimming took off 5 bases at V and 9 bases at J, with 17 bases between the two ends. This CDR3 is built from 13 residues. Germline CDR1 is SEHNR and CDR2 is FQNEAQ (reference sequence). The CDR3 spells CASSPPRVGWQYF. The CDR3 DNA reads TGTGCCAGCAGCCCTCCCCGGGTAGGCTGGCAGTACTTC.

The V gene is TRBV4-3, the J gene TRBJ1-5; D is undetermined. The germline V gene encodes CDR1 LGHNA and CDR2 YSLEER. Trimming took off 0 bases at V and 3 bases at J, with 12 bases between the two ends. This CDR3 contains 16 residues. In DNA form, the CDR3 reads TGCGCCAGCAGCCAAGAGGCGGGAAAGCCCAATCAGCCCCAGCATTTT. Residues: CASSQEAGKPNQPQHF.